Presented here are 32 T cell receptor beta chains from one specimen sequenced in a study of blood T cell repertoires in COVID-19. Clones were sequenced by immunoSEQ multiplex PCR, and TCRdb holds only the in-frame ones, with some missing. The sample lists around 47,000 clones, roughly nine tenths occurring once. The sequenced sample was peripheral blood. The receptors come from a woman over 75 in a cohort sampled during active or convalescent COVID-19.

The chain has TRBV3-1 (or the pseudogene TRBV3-2) and TRBJ2-2; 11 nucleotides match TRBD1. With 3 bases clipped from V and 9 bases from J, the junction kept 6 bases outside the gene matches. Germline-derived CDR1 and CDR2 are LGHDT and YNNKEL (reference sequence). The CDR3 is 15 residues long. In nucleotides, the CDR3 is TGTGCCAGCAGCCATTCAGGACAGGGGGCGCGGGAGCTGTTTTTT. As protein: CASSHSGQGARELFF.

The J gene is TRBJ2-1, the V gene TRBV9, with TRBD2 identical over 10 bases. Germline V CDR1 and CDR2: SGDLS, YYNGEE. After removal of 3 bases from V and 5 bases from J, the junction contained 8 bases not matched to a gene. The CDR3 length is 16 residues. The CDR3 protein is CASSAGSGGAHNEQFF. The CDR3 region has the DNA TGTGCCAGCAGCGCCGGCAGCGGGGGGGCCCACAATGAGCAGTTCTTC.

The chain combines TRBV11-2 with TRBJ2-7; 11 bases are a match to TRBD2. Per the germline V gene, CDR1 is SGHAT and CDR2 is FQNNGV. V was pared by 3 bases and J by 3 bases, with 7 bases of the junction left unmatched. The CDR3 sequence is 16 residues long. This chain's CDR3 is CASSFSLAGGYYEQYF. CDR3 nucleotides: TGTGCCAGCAGCTTTTCCCTAGCGGGAGGATACTACGAGCAGTACTTC.

The chain employs TRBV4-1 and TRBJ2-7; 7 nucleotides agree with TRBD1. V was clipped by 0 bases and J by 4 bases; unmatched bases: 9. The CDR3 has 16 residues. Germline V gene lookup returns CDR1 MGHRA and CDR2 YSYEKL. The CDR3 DNA reads TGCGCCAGCAGCCAAGATCGCAGGGGGAACATTTACGAGCAGTACTTC. It specifies CASSQDRRGNIYEQYF.

The V gene is TRBV7-2, the J gene TRBJ1-5; D is possibly TRBD1 (5 bases). From germline, CDR1 is SGHTA and CDR2 FQGNSA. The CDR3 is made up of 16 amino acids. V lost 0 bases and J lost 2, with 11 bases in between. In DNA form, the CDR3 reads TGTGCCAGCAGCTTAGCAGGGGTGTATGGCAATCAGCCCCAGCATTTT. Translating it yields CASSLAGVYGNQPQHF. Based on the CDR3 plus reference TRBV7-2 and TRBJ1-5, the full variable domain is GAGVSQSPSNKVTEKGKDVELRCDPISGHTALYWYRQSLGQGLEFLIYFQGNSAPDKSGLPSDRFSAERTGGSVSTLTIQRTQQEDSAVYLCASSLAGVYGNQPQHFGDGTRLSIL.

The chain couples TRBV28 to TRBJ1-2; tentatively, D is TRBD1 (6 bases). The length of the CDR3 is 15 residues. With 8 bases removed from V and 2 bases from J, the gap between germline ends came to 18 bases. Germline V lookup: CDR1 MDHEN, CDR2 SYDVKM. In nucleotides, the CDR3 is TGTGCCAGCCTGAGTGGGGGCGCGGAAAACTATGGCTACACCTTC. Translated: CASLSGGAENYGYTF.

This chain uses TRBV12-3 or TRBV12-4 with TRBJ2-3; D is unclear. This CDR3 region has 11 residues. V lost 6 bases to trimming and J lost 5 bases, with 6 bases between them. CDR3 protein: CASRILDTQYF. In DNA, the CDR3 is TGTGCCAGCAGAATCTTAGATACGCAGTATTTT.

The chain combines TRBV4-1 with TRBJ1-5; perhaps TRBD1 as D (6 bases). Trimming shortened V by 1 base and J by 0 bases, and 16 bases separated the two germline ends. The CDR3 sequence is 18 residues long. Germline assignment: CDR1 MGHRA and CDR2 YSYEKL. The CDR3 spells CASSQGTTGPYSNQPQHF. As DNA, the CDR3 is TGCGCCAGCAGCCAAGGTACTACAGGGCCGTATAGCAATCAGCCCCAGCATTTT.

The chain recombines TRBV28 with TRBJ1-5, with D possibly matching TRBD1 (5 bases). Germline-derived CDR1 and CDR2 are MDHEN and SYDVKM. V shed 9 bases and J shed 9 bases, with 15 bases lying between them. CDR3 length: 12 amino acids. In DNA form, the CDR3 reads TGTGCCAGTAGAGATCGACAGCGGCCCCAGCATTTT. Its translation: CASRDRQRPQHF.

This rearrangement joins TRBV5-1 to TRBJ2-1; D uncertain. This CDR3 has 13 amino acids. Germline-derived CDR1 and CDR2 are SGHRS and YFSETQ. V dropped 4 bases and J dropped 6 bases, with 11 bases sitting between them. This CDR3 is CASSRGSSNEQFF. In nucleotides, the CDR3 is TGCGCCAGCAGCCGAGGATCCAGCAATGAGCAGTTCTTC.

This rearrangement joins TRBV30 to TRBJ1-1; 8 bases agree with TRBD1. J gave up 4 bases and V 3 bases, and 7 bases lay outside the gene matches. The CDR3 has 14 amino acids. CDR1 and CDR2 from the germline V gene are GTSNPN and SVGIG (reference sequence). The CDR3 nucleotides read TGTGCCTGGAGCCTACAGGGGGTTGGCACTGAAGCTTTCTTT. Amino acids: CAWSLQGVGTEAFF.

V is TRBV11-3 and J is TRBJ1-5, with D hard to call. Trimming stripped 3 bases from V and 0 bases from J, with 9 bases between. Germline V CDR1 and CDR2: SGHNT, YENEEA. CDR3 length: 15 amino acids. The DNA for the CDR3 is TGTGCCAGCAGCTTCCTCGACATTAGCAATCAGCCCCAGCATTTT. Protein sequence: CASSFLDISNQPQHF.

The rearrangement links TRBV5-1 to TRBJ2-5; 15 bases are shared with TRBD2. The junction had 21 bases not matched to a gene; V was cut back by 4 bases and J by 2 bases. Per the germline V gene, CDR1 is SGHRS and CDR2 is YFSETQ. This CDR3 contains 22 residues. The CDR3 sequence: CASSARRTSGRAMHALQETQYF. The DNA for the CDR3 is TGCGCCAGCAGCGCCAGGAGGACTAGCGGGAGGGCTATGCACGCCTTGCAAGAGACCCAGTACTTC.

J is TRBJ2-3 and V is TRBV6-6, with 9 bases aligning to TRBD2. V was pared by 4 bases and J by 5 bases, with 4 bases of the junction left unmatched. The CDR3 has 14 amino acids. Germline V lookup: CDR1 MNHNY, CDR2 SVGAGI (reference sequence). CDR3: CASSLAGVGDTQYF. CDR3 in DNA: TGTGCCAGCAGTTTAGCGGGAGTTGGAGATACGCAGTATTTT.

V usage is TRBV7-8 and J usage is TRBJ1-5; 7 bases agree with TRBD1. Trimming removed 2 bases from V and 6 bases from J; junction bases left unmatched: 7. The CDR3 has 15 amino acids. Germline CDR1 is SGHVS and CDR2 is FQNEAQ. The CDR3 DNA is TGTGCCAGCAGCTTAAGCAGGGGGTATGGTCAGCCCCAGCATTTT. Its translation is CASSLSRGYGQPQHF.

V is TRBV4-1 and J is TRBJ2-3; D is uncertain. This CDR3 is 15 amino acids long. V was clipped by 2 bases and J by 2 bases, with 11 bases between them. Germline V lookup: CDR1 MGHRA, CDR2 YSYEKL. The CDR3 is CASSQLLRTTDTQYF. CDR3 DNA: TGCGCCAGCAGCCAACTCCTCAGAACCACAGATACGCAGTATTTT.

The J gene is TRBJ2-7, the V gene TRBV6-6, with a possible D match to TRBD2 (6 bases). This CDR3 contains 16 residues. Trimming pared 0 bases from V and 7 bases from J, leaving 19 bases between. Germline V CDR1 and CDR2: MNHNY, SVGAGI (reference sequence). Written as DNA, the CDR3 is TGTGCCAGCAGTTACTCCCCGGGACTTTCCCCGGGGGAGCAGTACTTC. This gives the protein CASSYSPGLSPGEQYF.

This chain joins TRBV5-1 and TRBJ1-4, with TRBD1 matching over 10 bases. With V trimmed by 5 bases and J by 10 bases, 8 bases remained unmatched. Germline-derived CDR1 and CDR2 are SGHRS and YFSETQ. This CDR3 is built from 14 residues. As DNA, the CDR3 is TGCGCCAGCAGAATGGACAGGGGGGGAGTAAAACTGTTTTTT. Protein: CASRMDRGGVKLFF.

This rearrangement joins TRBV13 to TRBJ2-1; possible D gene TRBD2, 5 bases. The length of the CDR3 is 16 residues. Germline V gene sequence: CDR1 PRHDT, CDR2 FYEKMQ (reference sequence). The ends were cut back, 3 bases at V and 0 bases at J, with 12 bases in the middle. In nucleotides, the CDR3 is TGTGCCAGCAGCTTTGAAGGGAGTGCCTCCTACAATGAGCAGTTCTTC. Translating gives CASSFEGSASYNEQFF.

This clone was picked up one time. The chain uses TRBV7-2 and TRBJ1-1; D is unclear. Germline loops: CDR1 SGHTA, CDR2 FQGNSA. This CDR3 has 12 amino acids. Trimming shortened V by 5 bases and J by 11 bases, and 15 bases separated the two germline ends. The DNA of the CDR3 is TGTGCCAGCAGCAACGTGGGCCAGCGGGCTTTCTTT. It encodes CASSNVGQRAFF.

J is TRBJ1-2 and V is TRBV3-1 (or the pseudogene TRBV3-2), with no clear D. The CDR3 is 14 residues long. V lost 1 base and J lost 4, with 10 bases in between. Germline V CDR1 and CDR2: LGHDT, YNNKEL (reference sequence). CDR3 in DNA: TGTGCCAGCAGCCAAGGAGTTCTCCTCTATGGCTACACCTTC. Protein product: CASSQGVLLYGYTF.

The chain couples TRBV5-1 to TRBJ2-3; perhaps TRBD1 as D (6 bases). This CDR3 region has 14 residues. Per the germline V gene, CDR1 is SGHRS and CDR2 is YFSETQ. With 0 bases removed from V and 9 bases from J, the gap between germline ends came to 14 bases. The CDR3 reads CASSLGGTGTTQYF. DNA of the CDR3: TGCGCCAGCAGCTTGGGGGGGACCGGGACAACGCAGTATTTT.

The chain is built from TRBV9 and TRBJ2-3, with 15 positions matching TRBD2. With V trimmed by 3 bases and J by 2 bases, 7 bases remained unmatched. In germline, CDR1 is SGDLS, CDR2 YYNGEE. CDR3 length: 18 amino acids. CDR3: CASSGGTSGGTYTDTQYF. The CDR3 DNA reads as TGTGCCAGCAGCGGAGGGACTAGCGGGGGGACCTACACAGATACGCAGTATTTT.

The V gene is TRBV30, the J gene TRBJ1-5; 8 positions agree with TRBD1. Germline V gene sequence: CDR1 GTSNPN, CDR2 SVGIG (reference sequence). Trimming took 4 bases from V and 2 from J; bases not matched to a gene: 4. This CDR3 has 14 amino acids. The CDR3 loop is CAWTDRGGNQPQHF. The CDR3 bases are TGTGCCTGGACTGACAGGGGTGGCAATCAGCCCCAGCATTTT.

The chain uses TRBV29-1 and TRBJ2-7, with 8 bases lining up with TRBD1. This CDR3 comprises 14 residues. V shed 6 bases, J shed 4 bases, and the junction held 11 bases outside the gene matches. CDR1 is SQVTM and CDR2 is ANQGSEA in the germline V gene. CDR3 nucleotides: TGCAGCGTAGTGAGGACAGGGTTTCCGTACGAGCAGTACTTC. Protein sequence: CSVVRTGFPYEQYF.

The chain joins TRBV5-1 to TRBJ1-2, with D possibly TRBD1 on 6 matching bases. The germline V gene encodes CDR1 SGHRS and CDR2 YFSETQ. Trimming took off 5 bases at V and 4 bases at J, with 21 bases between the two ends. CDR3 length equals 16 residues. CDR3 loop: CASRLTSTGSFYGYTF. The DNA for the CDR3 is TGCGCCAGCAGGTTGACCTCGACAGGATCCTTCTATGGCTACACCTTC.

The rearrangement links TRBV7-9 to TRBJ2-1; TRBD2 agrees at 13 bases. The V gene end was trimmed by 3 bases and the J gene end by 8 bases; junction bases not matched to a gene: 7. This CDR3 has 16 residues. Germline V CDR1 and CDR2: SEHNR, FQNEAQ (reference sequence). CDR3 in DNA: TGTGCCAGCAGCTTGGGACTAGCGGGAAACCGGGATGAGCAGTTCTTC. Translated, it gives CASSLGLAGNRDEQFF. Full variable domain (missing parts from reference TRBV7-9 and TRBJ2-1): DTGVSQNPRHKITKRGQNVTFRCDPISEHNRLYWYRQTLGQGPEFLTYFQNEAQLEKSRLLSDRFSAERPKGSFSTLEIQRTEQGDSAMYLCASSLGLAGNRDEQFFGPGTRLTVL.

The V gene is TRBV5-4, the J gene TRBJ2-1; 8 bases match TRBD2. CDR3 length: 13 residues. Germline assignment: CDR1 SGHNT and CDR2 YYREEE (reference sequence). V trimming: 4 bases; J trimming: 7 bases; junction bases outside the gene matches: 4. This CDR3 reads CASSPGGINEQFF. DNA for the CDR3: TGTGCCAGCAGCCCGGGGGGGATTAATGAGCAGTTCTTC.

This clone was recorded only once. This chain links TRBV7-9 with TRBJ2-2, with 7 bases matching TRBD1. V shed 5 bases and J 1 base; nucleotides not matched to a gene: 4. The CDR3 is made up of 15 amino acids. CDR1 is SEHNR and CDR2 is FQNEAQ in the germline V gene (reference sequence). CDR3 bases: TGTGCCAGCAGCACACGGACAGGGAACACCGGGGAGCTGTTTTTT. This gives the protein CASSTRTGNTGELFF. Full variable domain (missing parts from reference TRBV7-9 and TRBJ2-2): DTGVSQNPRHKITKRGQNVTFRCDPISEHNRLYWYRQTLGQGPEFLTYFQNEAQLEKSRLLSDRFSAERPKGSFSTLEIQRTEQGDSAMYLCASSTRTGNTGELFFGEGSRLTVL.

V usage is TRBV9 and J usage is TRBJ2-7; 11 bases fit TRBD2. Unmatched junction bases numbered 6, after V lost 4 bases and J lost 0 bases. This CDR3 region has 16 residues. The germline V gene has CDR1 SGDLS and CDR2 YYNGEE. The CDR3 loop reads CASSPGTSGTSYEQYF. CDR3 coding DNA: TGTGCCAGCAGCCCCGGGACTAGCGGCACCTCCTACGAGCAGTACTTC.

The chain combines TRBV5-4 with TRBJ2-3; 11 bases map to TRBD2. Germline V gene sequence: CDR1 SGHNT, CDR2 YYREEE (reference sequence). The V and J ends lost 4 bases and 2 bases, in that order; junction bases with no gene match: 6. This CDR3 contains 16 residues. Written as DNA, the CDR3 is TGTGCCAGCAGCCAACGACTAGCGGGGTCCACAGATACGCAGTATTTT. This gives the protein CASSQRLAGSTDTQYF.

The CDR3 loop reads CASSQAGTSGDTQYF. The DNA for the CDR3 is TGCGCCAGCAGCCAAGCGGGGACTAGCGGGGATACGCAGTATTTT. The chain has TRBV5-1 and TRBJ2-3, with 12 bases that match TRBD2. Germline-derived CDR1 and CDR2 are SGHRS and YFSETQ. The CDR3 loop spans 15 amino acids. V shed 4 bases and J 6 bases; nucleotides not matched to a gene: 6.